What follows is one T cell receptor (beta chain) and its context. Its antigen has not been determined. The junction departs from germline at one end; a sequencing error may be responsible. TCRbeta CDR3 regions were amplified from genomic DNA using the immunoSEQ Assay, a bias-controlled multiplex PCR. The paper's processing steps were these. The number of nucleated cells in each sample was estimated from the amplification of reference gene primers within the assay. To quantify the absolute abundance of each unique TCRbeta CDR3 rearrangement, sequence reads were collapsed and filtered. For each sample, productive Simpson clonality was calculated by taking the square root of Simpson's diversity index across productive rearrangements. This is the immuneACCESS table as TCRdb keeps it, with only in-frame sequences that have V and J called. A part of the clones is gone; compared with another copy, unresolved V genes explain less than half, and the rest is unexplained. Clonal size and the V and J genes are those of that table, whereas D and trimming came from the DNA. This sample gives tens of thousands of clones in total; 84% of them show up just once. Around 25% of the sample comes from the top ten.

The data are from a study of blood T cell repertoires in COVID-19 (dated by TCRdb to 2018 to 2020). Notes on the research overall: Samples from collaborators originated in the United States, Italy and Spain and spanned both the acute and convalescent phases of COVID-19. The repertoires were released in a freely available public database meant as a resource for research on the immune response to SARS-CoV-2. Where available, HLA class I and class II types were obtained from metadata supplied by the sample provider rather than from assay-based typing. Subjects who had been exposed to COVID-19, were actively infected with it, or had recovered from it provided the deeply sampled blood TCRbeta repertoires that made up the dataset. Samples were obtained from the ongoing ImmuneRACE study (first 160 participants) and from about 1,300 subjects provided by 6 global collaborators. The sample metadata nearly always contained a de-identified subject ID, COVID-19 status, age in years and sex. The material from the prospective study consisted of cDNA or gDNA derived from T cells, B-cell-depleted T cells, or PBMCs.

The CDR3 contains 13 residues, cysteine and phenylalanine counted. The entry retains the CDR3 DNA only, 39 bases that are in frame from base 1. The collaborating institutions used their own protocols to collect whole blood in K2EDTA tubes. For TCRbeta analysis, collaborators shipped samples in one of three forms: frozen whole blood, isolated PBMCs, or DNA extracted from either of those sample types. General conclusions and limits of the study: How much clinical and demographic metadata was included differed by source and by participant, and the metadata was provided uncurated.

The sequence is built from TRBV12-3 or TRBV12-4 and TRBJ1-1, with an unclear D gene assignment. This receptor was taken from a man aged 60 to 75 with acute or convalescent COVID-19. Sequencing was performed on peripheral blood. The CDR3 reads CASTLTVSTEAFF. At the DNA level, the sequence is TGTGCCAGCACTTTAACAGTGAGCACTGAAGCTTTCTTT.